This T cell receptor beta chain was observed in a study of cytomegalovirus exposure and HLA in healthy donors listed by TCRdb under 2017. Context from the whole study: An earlier analysis of approximately 600 of the donors reported about 250 Gb of sequence data and 117 million unique TCR beta sequences from about 200 million T cells. To study patterns of TCR occurrence, a later analysis re-analyzed previously published TCR beta repertoires from 650 to 750 donors and added high-resolution HLA genotyping. In the later analysis, no new phenotypic data were used to find candidate immune exposures; instead, reliance was placed on TCR beta sequences and their occurrence across donors. Along with the roughly 700-subject first cohort, a separate validation cohort of 120 different subjects was used. The genetic ancestry cluster associated with self-reported Caucasian donors included 81% of the 398 genotyped donors. The study aimed to test whether cataloging public T cell receptors could reveal signatures of past pathogen exposure. All discovery cohort repertoires had been generated using a single sequencing platform. The study profiled the T cell repertoires of approximately 700 subjects by immunosequencing and related them to cytomegalovirus serostatus. Typing coverage differed by locus: A, B, C, DRB1 and DQB1 were typed in about 629-640 donors, DQA1 in about 510, DPA1 in around 580, and DPB1 in about 450. Four to six DR-DQ haplotypes were handled as single units for association and clustering, since linkage in the cohort was strong. HLA typing covered class I and class II loci at four-digit resolution. A later genetic analysis took genome-wide SNP genotypes for about three fifths of the roughly 700 donors and used that subset as a discovery cohort. High-throughput TCR immunosequencing, statistical association of individual TCRs with disease status, and machine learning were combined to predict cytomegalovirus infection status. An early release that covered some 640 HLA-typed donors contained 300 to 350 gigabases of sequencing data and about 84 million unique TCR sequences. Alongside the repertoire data, information on donor age, sex, ethnicity and CMV serostatus was compiled. Across around 400 genotyped donors of the cohort, an average of about 240,000 unique TCR beta nucleotide sequences per donor were sequenced, and around 20% of those sequences were non-productive. An earlier analysis of 500 to 750 of the donors applied high-throughput TCR beta sequencing to assess whether each TCR beta V gene segment acted as functional or pseudogenic. General study outcomes and caveats: A cluster of highly shared sequence variants was judged likely to represent a technical artifact of the sequencing pipeline. Linkage disequilibrium might explain the correlated functional status among segregating V segments, but an unknown experimental factor could not be ruled out. According to a later analysis, most CMV-associated TCR beta chains appeared to be HLA-restricted, and the HLA associations seemed to be driven largely by CMV exposure. Strong co-occurrence of HLA alleles, especially DR and DQ, made assigning TCR associations to individual alleles difficult. Across donors, most TCR sequences were observed very rarely, whereas some public TCRs were present in many individuals. A few of the identified cytomegalovirus-associated TCR beta chains were confirmed in vitro to be specific for cytomegalovirus antigens. The classifier was reported to diagnose cytomegalovirus status with high specificity and sensitivity in both the original cohort and the validation cohort. Broadly in line with IMGT annotations, most TCR beta V segments showed up in productive rearrangements about 90% or about 30% of the time in an earlier analysis of under 700 of the donors. Roughly uniform sequencing depth across donors was assumed in presence/absence analyses, although this assumption may not hold. Because HLA typing was unavailable for some donors at each locus, only the typed subset was used in association tests. In a later analysis, about 16,000 TCR beta sequences were associated with specific HLA alleles at a false discovery rate of 0.05. V-gene and J-gene trimming of TCR beta chains was associated with a missense DCLRE1C variant in a later genetic analysis, and the association was replicated in an independent cohort. The study listed 150 to 200 TCR beta chains as associated with cytomegalovirus. For the cohort, immune exposure information was limited to CMV serostatus. A later genetic analysis reported fewer N-insertions in productive TCRs among donors in an Asian-associated ancestry cluster than the roughly 720-donor mean. A later analysis reported that several top co-occurrence clusters appeared linked to parvovirus B19, influenza, CMV and Epstein-Barr virus. In a later analysis, HLA-associated TCR beta chains were found to be more clonally expanded and to have lower generation probabilities than equally common non-associated chains. The authors suggested that the approach could potentially be generalized to other disease states and immunological phenotypes. According to a later analysis, TCR association rates differed among HLA loci, with DRB1 alleles showing the most associated TCRs and HLA-C alleles showing the fewest. Because counts were too low, roughly 16 rarely observed V segments, including chromosome 9 orphons, were left out of the earlier analysis of approximately 580 of the donors. A further reported finding was that TCR beta sequences accurately predicted the HLA-A and HLA-B alleles for most subjects in the first cohort. In this cohort, only TCR beta chains were sequenced, and detectable features were limited by the absence of alpha or paired-chain data. The 87-base-pair reads could not distinguish some IMGT-functional V segments, including TRBV6-2 and TRBV6-3, so those segments were excluded.

A word on this clone: Its target antigen remains unknown. Base qualities are not recorded, but no much larger clone differs from it by a single base.

Libraries were prepared through the immunoSEQ multiplex PCR assay. A mixture of 60 forward primers for TCR Vbeta segments and 13 reverse primers for TCR Jbeta segments was used in the multiplex PCR. The CDR3 region of rearranged TCR beta genes was amplified from genomic DNA with a multiplex PCR assay. On the Illumina HiSeq System, the amplified TCR beta libraries were sequenced as 87-base-pair reads. In the source study's methods: In a later analysis, roughly 80 million unique TCR beta chains were counted across the roughly 610 repertoires, and approximately 11 million of these chains were shared by at least two donors. A nearest-neighbor algorithm error-corrected the raw reads and collapsed the reads into unique sequences, merging closely related sequences to remove PCR and sequencing errors. Alignment of CDR3 sequences to IMGT reference sequences was used to assign V, D and J gene segments. For a sequence to be retained, a match of at least six nucleotides to both a V gene segment and a J gene segment was required. A rearrangement counted as productive if the CDR3 had no stop codons and remained in frame with V and J, and every other rearrangement counted as non-productive. Following IMGT convention, CDR3 was defined as the stretch from the second conserved V-encoded cysteine to the conserved J-encoded phenylalanine. The earlier analysis of 550 to 650 of the donors excluded any sequence lacking an unambiguous match to a single V gene segment. An earlier analysis of 587 of the donors called V segments functional above 56.7% productive rearrangements and segregating when the between-donor standard deviation exceeded 5%. To diagnose cytomegalovirus status from the catalog of TCR beta chain sequences, a statistical classification framework was built. In a later analysis, TCR nucleotide sequences were compared against IMGT/GENE-DB human TR gene sequences so that V and J genes could be assigned. A later analysis assigned CDR3 sequences and most-parsimonious VDJ recombination scenarios with the TCRdist pipeline. A later analysis defined each TCR beta chain by its CDR3 amino acid sequence plus V-gene family, and excluded reads lacking a unique V-gene family. To address suspected cross-contamination and a sequencing artifact, a later analysis removed 592 highly shared, low-generation-probability nucleotide sequences. For each public chain, a later analysis derived a clonal expansion index from normalized ranks of inferred template counts within each repertoire. In a later analysis, generation probabilities were computed with a VDJ recombination model fitted to out-of-frame rearrangements, and the resulting probabilities were checked against IGoR. A later analysis scored TCR-TCR, TCR-HLA and TCR-CMV co-occurrence with hypergeometric tests, applying a repertoire-size bias correction to TCR pairs. To estimate false discovery rates, a later analysis permuted the HLA or CMV assignments 20 times. In a later analysis, co-occurring TCRs were grouped with DBSCAN, and TCRdist sequence similarity was added when clustering was performed within HLA-allele-positive subsets. For co-occurrence clustering, repertoires with fewer than 30,000 or more than 120,000 public chains were excluded, along with about five repertoires with anomalous nucleotide sharing. In TCRdb, the immuneACCESS table is reduced to in-frame sequences with V and J assigned. These tables do not hold every clone; where another copy was compared, an unresolved V gene accounts for under half, and the others remain unexplained. Clone size and V and J calls were adopted from that table, with D and trimming inferred from the DNA. This sample has 150,000 to 200,000 clones in its table, and about 75% of those were observed once. Jointly, the top ten make up around 2% of the sample.

The cohort consisted of more than 650 healthy bone marrow donors. At the time of sampling, all cohort members were nominally healthy, though unrecorded immune exposures were likely present. The donor was CMV seronegative and belonged to the group of under 400 seronegative cohort members. Every donor gave a peripheral blood sample, and the peripheral blood mononuclear cells from that sample were used for TCR beta sequencing. The Qiagen DNeasy Blood Extraction Kit was used to extract genomic DNA from the blood cell samples. At the junction V is shortened by 7 bases and J by 0 bases, with 9 bases in between. CDR1 and CDR2 were assigned from the germline V gene as ENHRY and SYGVKD. The CDR3 contains 13 residues, cysteine and phenylalanine counted. Here the CDR3 DNA is all that survives: 39 bases in frame from base 1.

This chain is built from TRBV10-3 and TRBJ1-1; the D segment cannot be called with confidence. Material for sequencing was PBMCs. This TCR derives from a female donor in good health and CMV-seronegative. The CDR3 reads CAITLEMNTEAFF. The nucleotides read TGTGCCATCACCCTGGAGATGAACACTGAAGCTTTCTTT.